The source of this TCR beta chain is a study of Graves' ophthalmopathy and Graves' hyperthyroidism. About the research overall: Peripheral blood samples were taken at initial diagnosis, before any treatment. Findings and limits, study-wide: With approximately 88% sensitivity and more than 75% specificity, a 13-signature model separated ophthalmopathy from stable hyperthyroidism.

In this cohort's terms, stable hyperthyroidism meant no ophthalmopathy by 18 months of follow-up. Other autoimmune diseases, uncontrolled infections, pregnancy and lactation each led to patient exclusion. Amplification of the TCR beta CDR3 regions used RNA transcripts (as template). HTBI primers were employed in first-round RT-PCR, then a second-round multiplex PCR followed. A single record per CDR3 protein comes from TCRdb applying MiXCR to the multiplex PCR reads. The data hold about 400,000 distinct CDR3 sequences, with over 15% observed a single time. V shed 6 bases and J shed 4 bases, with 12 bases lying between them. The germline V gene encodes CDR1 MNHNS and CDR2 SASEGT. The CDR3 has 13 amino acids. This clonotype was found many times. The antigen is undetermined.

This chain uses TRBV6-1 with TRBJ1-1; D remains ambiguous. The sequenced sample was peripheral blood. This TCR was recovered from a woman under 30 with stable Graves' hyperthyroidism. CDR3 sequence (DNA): TGTGCCAGCAGCGAAACCGGGGTCACTGAAGCTTTCTTT. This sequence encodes CASSETGVTEAFF.